This T cell receptor beta chain emerged from a study of post-analysis software for immune sequencing data (dated by TCRdb to between 2015 and 2017). For context, the study as a whole: The recorded disease courses included relapsing-remitting, secondary progressive and progressive-relapsing multiple sclerosis, and some patients had no subtype annotation. The multiple sclerosis patient repertoires were compared with 11 previously published healthy control repertoires from donors aged about 6 to 26 years. A subset of samples was prepared in parallel using single-end sample barcoding, then pooled and co-amplified after Illumina adapter ligation. Paper-wide results and their limitations: Compared with controls, multiple sclerosis patients had significantly lower normalized Chao1 diversity, a finding suggesting substantial peripheral T-cell clonal expansion. The control group was slightly older than the multiple sclerosis patient group. Significantly higher frequencies in patients than in controls were found for several TRBV segments, including TRBV5-6, TRBV5-1 and TRBV20-1. Direct clustering with F measure showed strong co-clustering of samples prepared in the same batch, prompting a batch-effect correction.

CDR1 is given as SGHTA and CDR2 as FQGNSA, both from the germline V gene. The junction shows trimming of 1 base on V and 6 bases on J, plus 17 bases between the germline ends. CDR3 length: 16 amino acids, cysteine to phenylalanine. Kept here is only the CDR3 DNA, which spans 48 bases and is read in frame from base 1. A word on this clonotype: Its antigen target is currently unknown. Base qualities are missing; no much larger clone stands one base away.

Receptor amplification or capture employed PCR. TCRdb records Illumina HiSeq 2500 as the sequencer. To reduce PCR and sequencing biases, unique molecular identifiers were built into the TCR beta cDNA libraries. Per 1 to 10 million input T cells, approximately 500,000 cDNA molecules were obtained, such that each molecule approximated one T cell. The patient libraries were prepared and sequenced with the same protocol used for the earlier healthy control dataset. Within a given batch, samples were prepared together, multiplexed and sequenced on the same HiSeq lane. In the original analysis: Raw barcoded reads were processed with MIGEC, discarding single-read molecular identifier groups before consensus assembly and CDR3 extraction. VDJtools was used for post-analysis of the clonotype tables, with diversity normalized by down-sampling every dataset to the smallest sample size. To correct batch-related cross-sample contamination, repertoire overlap clustering matched CDR3 amino acid sequences but not nucleotide sequences. The public sequencing data were trimmed at Q25 with fastp and processed into clonotypes with MiXCR by TCRdb, which kept only in-frame beta chains. Each record represents a unique CDR3 protein, reported with the most common genes and DNA among its rows. These V and J calls originate from TCRdb's pipeline instead of the authors' own analysis. In all, the sample holds some 500,000 distinct CDR3 sequences, and roughly 45% of those were seen once. The ten top clones hold 12% of the sample.

To demonstrate the VDJtools post-analysis software, TCR beta repertoires were profiled from the peripheral blood of about 13 young patients with multiple sclerosis. The multiple sclerosis patients were children and adolescents between roughly 6 and 16 years of age. The material sequenced was blood. The chain was built from TRBV7-2 and TRBJ2-3; no D segment can be confidently identified. This TCR derives from a girl aged 10 to 17 with multiple sclerosis. The nucleotide sequence is given as TGTGCCAGCAGCTTAGGTGGGGAAGGGTGGCCGGATACGCAGTATTTT. It translates to CASSLGGEGWPDTQYF.